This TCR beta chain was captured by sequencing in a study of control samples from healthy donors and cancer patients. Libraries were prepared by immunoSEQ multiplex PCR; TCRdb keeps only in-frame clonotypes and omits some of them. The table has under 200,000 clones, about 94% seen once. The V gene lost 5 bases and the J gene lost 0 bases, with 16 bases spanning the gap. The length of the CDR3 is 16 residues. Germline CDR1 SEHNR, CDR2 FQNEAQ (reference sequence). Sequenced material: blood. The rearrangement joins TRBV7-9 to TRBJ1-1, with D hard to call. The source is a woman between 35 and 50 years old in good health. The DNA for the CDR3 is TGTGCCAGCAGCCCTACAAGAACTGACATGAACACTGAAGCTTTCTTT. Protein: CASSPTRTDMNTEAFF.